One and the same sample provided the 21 T cell receptor beta chains below, sequenced in a study of response to subunit inactivated influenza vaccine. TCRdb reanalysed the RT-PCR reads using MiXCR and keeps one entry per CDR3 protein. In the table there are around 790,000 distinct CDR3 sequences, 21% of which are singletons. The source was PBMCs from blood, collected roughly 5 days after vaccination. The receptor set was obtained from a man aged 50-59 years who received an inactivated influenza vaccine.

At least ten counts were recorded for this clonotype. V and J are TRBV5-1 and TRBJ2-1; D is unresolved. This CDR3 spans 13 amino acids. CDR1 is SGHRS, CDR2 YFSETQ, per germline. Trimming left V 5 bases short and J 4 bases short, with 10 bases between. The CDR3 nucleotides read TGCGCCAGCAGGGCAGAATCTTACAATGAGCAGTTCTTC. Translation: CASRAESYNEQFF.

This clonotype showed up just a few times. The V gene is TRBV6-1, the J gene TRBJ2-7; D is possibly TRBD1 (6 bases). The CDR3 is 16 residues long. Trimming stripped 4 bases from V and 2 bases from J, with 18 bases between. From germline, CDR1 is MNHNS and CDR2 SASEGT. CDR3 bases: TGTGCCAGCAGTGGGATGGGGGCCTTTGTCCCCTACGAGCAGTACTTC. It is translated as CASSGMGAFVPYEQYF.

The chain recombines TRBV7-9 with TRBJ2-1, with TRBD2 matching over 11 bases. CDR3 length: 17 amino acids. J was trimmed by 5 bases and V by 0 bases; bases with no gene match: 6. CDR1 is SEHNR, CDR2 FQNEAQ, per germline (reference sequence). CDR3 sequence reads: CASSLARSGGGDNEQFF. The CDR3, as DNA: TGTGCCAGCAGCTTAGCCCGTAGCGGGGGGGGCGACAATGAGCAGTTCTTC.

The chain has TRBV20-1 and TRBJ1-1; no firm D call. The germline V gene has CDR1 DFQATT and CDR2 SNEGSKA (reference sequence). Trimming removed 0 bases from V and 0 bases from J, with 11 bases in between. The CDR3 extends over 15 amino acids. This CDR3 is CSARDLPGMNTEAFF. CDR3 sequence (DNA): TGCAGTGCTAGAGATCTCCCAGGAATGAACACTGAAGCTTTCTTT.

This clonotype came up a few times. This rearrangement joins TRBV5-6 to TRBJ2-2, with D perhaps matching TRBD1 or TRBD2 (5 bases each). CDR1 and CDR2 from the germline V gene are SGHDT and YYEEEE. V lost 7 bases and J 1 base, leaving 14 bases between the germline ends. This CDR3 spans 15 amino acids. The CDR3 DNA sequence: TGTGCCAGCGAACCGGGACGGAAGAACACCGGGGAGCTGTTTTTT. Its protein is CASEPGRKNTGELFF.

The gene calls are TRBV5-6 and TRBJ2-5, with no clear D. CDR1 SGHDT and CDR2 YYEEEE come from the germline V gene. CDR3 size: 16 residues. Between the trimmed V and J ends, which lost 4 bases and 4 bases, there was a span of 20 bases. CDR3 protein: CASSAGPSLGGETQYF. For the CDR3, the DNA is TGTGCCAGCAGCGCCGGGCCCAGTTTGGGCGGAGAGACCCAGTACTTC.

This clonotype was seen more than once but under ten times. The chain carries TRBV12-3 or TRBV12-4 and TRBJ2-1; TRBD2 matches 10 bases. The CDR3 sequence is 16 residues long. V shed 3 bases, J shed 0 bases, and the junction held 2 bases outside the gene matches. For the CDR3, the DNA is TGTGCCAGCAGTTTTAGCGGGAGGATCTCCTACAATGAGCAGTTCTTC. Residues: CASSFSGRISYNEQFF.

The genes are TRBV11-2 and TRBJ1-1; TRBD1 aligns across 10 bases. The CDR3 is 14 residues long. Unmatched junction bases numbered 11, after V lost 5 bases and J lost 11 bases. Germline CDR1 and CDR2: SGHAT and FQNNGV. The chain's CDR3 is CASSRTGGQRVAFF. The CDR3 bases are TGTGCCAGCAGCCGGACAGGGGGGCAAAGAGTGGCTTTCTTT.

The chain couples TRBV6-5 to TRBJ2-3; D call uncertain. The CDR3 has 13 residues. The ends were cut back, 4 bases at V and 5 bases at J, with 10 bases in the middle. The germline gives CDR1 MNHEY, CDR2 SVGAGI. CDR3 coding DNA: TGTGCCAGCAGTTCCTTGGGCGGAGATACGCAGTATTTT. Its translation: CASSSLGGDTQYF.

This clonotype was found a few times. This rearrangement joins TRBV20-1 to TRBJ2-5; TRBD1 is a possible D gene (6 bases). The germline V and J ends were trimmed by 0 bases and 0 bases, with 23 bases remaining between them. CDR3 length: 19 amino acids. Germline V gene lookup returns CDR1 DFQATT and CDR2 SNEGSKA (reference sequence). The CDR3 protein is CSAREGALAVSFNQETQYF. CDR3 DNA: TGCAGTGCTAGAGAGGGGGCGCTAGCAGTCAGCTTTAACCAAGAGACCCAGTACTTC.

This clonotype was seen more than once but under ten times. The chain links TRBV5-1 to TRBJ2-2; D gene ambiguous. CDR1 and CDR2 from the germline V gene are SGHRS and YFSETQ. Between the trimmed V and J ends, which lost 0 bases and 2 bases, there was a span of 11 bases. The CDR3 sequence is 16 residues long. The CDR3 loop is CASSLGVTPNTGELFF. As DNA, the CDR3 is TGCGCCAGCAGCTTGGGGGTGACACCTAACACCGGGGAGCTGTTTTTT.

This clonotype was found a few times. The chain uses TRBV20-1 and TRBJ1-1, with D maybe TRBD1 (5 bases). Looked up from germline, CDR1 is DFQATT and CDR2 is SNEGSKA (reference sequence). Trimming took 6 bases from V and 1 from J, leaving 12 bases between them. The CDR3 has 13 amino acids. DNA of the CDR3: TGCAGTGCCCCTGACAGCAGGAACACTGAAGCTTTCTTT. Translated, it gives CSAPDSRNTEAFF.

At least ten counts were recorded for this clonotype. J is TRBJ2-3 and V is TRBV5-1; 12 bases line up with TRBD2. The germline CDR1 and CDR2 sequences are SGHRS and YFSETQ. V shed 3 bases, J shed 2 bases, and the junction held 7 bases outside the gene matches. The CDR3 length is 17 residues. The CDR3 DNA reads as TGCGCCAGCAGCTCGCGGACTAGCGGGGACCTCACAGATACGCAGTATTTT. Its protein product is CASSSRTSGDLTDTQYF.

V and J are TRBV6-2 or TRBV6-3 and TRBJ2-1; D is perhaps TRBD2 (6 bases). The germline gives CDR1 MNHEY, CDR2 SVGEGT. Trimming stripped 4 bases from V and 8 bases from J, with 18 bases between. The CDR3 totals 15 residues. Here the CDR3 reads CASSWGITGDYEQFF. DNA of the CDR3: TGTGCCAGCAGTTGGGGGATTACGGGAGACTATGAGCAGTTCTTC.

This clonotype has only a few counts. This sequence joins TRBV15 and TRBJ2-1; 9 positions agree with TRBD2. Trimming took 0 bases from V and 5 from J; bases not matched to a gene: 5. This CDR3 region has 16 residues. Germline-derived CDR1 and CDR2 are LNHNV and YYDKDF (reference sequence). CDR3 DNA sequence: TGTGCCACCAGCAGAGATCCGGCGGGAGGGAACAATGAGCAGTTCTTC. It translates to CATSRDPAGGNNEQFF.

In this sample, this clonotype turned up a few times. This chain uses TRBV15 with TRBJ2-7; D remains ambiguous. Germline CDR1 LNHNV, CDR2 YYDKDF (reference sequence). The V end was cut by 3 bases, the J end by 0 bases, with 9 bases between. CDR3 length: 14 residues. The CDR3 protein is CATSSFRGSYEQYF. CDR3 in DNA: TGTGCCACCAGCAGCTTCAGAGGCTCCTACGAGCAGTACTTC.

This clonotype was seen many times. V usage is TRBV7-2 and J usage is TRBJ2-5; 11 positions agree with TRBD2. The trim removed 5 bases at V and 4 bases at J, leaving 0 bases unmatched. Germline CDR1 and CDR2: SGHTA and FQGNSA. CDR3 length equals 13 residues. DNA for the CDR3: TGTGCCAGCAGCACTAGCGGGGGAGAGACCCAGTACTTC. This sequence encodes CASSTSGGETQYF.

V is TRBV7-2 and J is TRBJ2-1; 7 bases are shared with TRBD2. Per germline, CDR1 SGHTA and CDR2 FQGNSA. The CDR3 has 15 amino acids. Unmatched junction bases numbered 12, after V lost 5 bases and J lost 8 bases. The CDR3 protein is CASSLGGVLVYEQFF. The CDR3 nucleotides read TGTGCCAGCAGCCTTGGGGGGGTACTCGTGTATGAGCAGTTCTTC.

This clonotype came up a few times. V and J are TRBV7-2 and TRBJ2-1; the match to TRBD2 covers 15 bases. The germline CDR1 and CDR2 sequences are SGHTA and FQGNSA. There are 16 residues in the CDR3. The junction had 6 bases not matched to a gene; V was cut back by 5 bases and J by 7 bases. The CDR3 reads CASSAGLAGGLNEQFF. The CDR3 nucleotides are TGTGCCAGCAGCGCCGGACTAGCGGGGGGGCTTAATGAGCAGTTCTTC.

For this clonotype: The junction departs from germline at one end; a sequencing error may be responsible. This sequence joins TRBV12-3 or TRBV12-4 and TRBJ2-2, with a weak D call TRBD1 (7 bases). CDR3 length: 15 amino acids. CDR3 residues: CSSRTTGAQTGELFF. Written as DNA, the CDR3 is TGTTCCAGCAGGACTACAGGGGCGCAAACCGGGGAGCTGTTTTTT.

This clonotype appeared a few times. The rearrangement joins TRBV27 to TRBJ2-5; D possibly corresponds to TRBD1 (6 bases). Germline CDR1 is MNHEY and CDR2 is SMNVEV (reference sequence). V was cut by 6 bases and J by 7 bases, with 18 bases left in between. This CDR3 spans 14 amino acids. The CDR3 spells CASRDRRLLGTQYF. CDR3 DNA sequence: TGTGCCAGCAGAGACAGGAGACTACTCGGGACCCAGTACTTC.